This TCR beta chain was identified in a study of blood T cells in healthy people across ages. About the study: Template-switching capture recovered about one barcoded beta molecule per two T cells. Study-wide results and caveats: When set beside aged donors, long-lived donors presented more naive CD4+ cells and higher diversity. Observed TCR beta diversity per million T cells went down as age went up. This fall followed a roughly linear course with age.

Together with a sample-barcoded 5' primer, a J-beta primer mix was included in a second PCR lasting about 6 to 11 cycles. MiXCR, applied by TCRdb to the 5' RACE reads, yields one record per CDR3 protein. The table records approximately 880,000 distinct CDR3 sequences, 40% to 60% of them present only once. Notes on this clonotype: Its antigen is unknown.

The clonotype originates from a man between 25 and 39 years old in good health. The sequenced sample consisted of blood.

CDR3 in DNA: TGCGCCAGCAGCGCCGACCCCCCGGGGCTCACTGAAGCTTTCTTT. Its protein is CASSADPPGLTEAFF. The rearrangement uses TRBV5-1 and TRBJ1-1; D is perhaps TRBD1 (5 bases). V was clipped by 4 bases and J by 4 bases, with 17 bases between them. The length of the CDR3 is 15 residues. Germline V gives CDR1 SGHRS, CDR2 YFSETQ.